The present entry profiles one TCR beta chain with its context. From germline, CDR1 is SGHNT and CDR2 YYREEE (reference sequence). This CDR3 comprises 14 residues. Trimming stripped 2 bases from V and 1 base from J, with 9 bases between. The data are from a study of blood T cell repertoires in COVID-19. Study information: Sites in the United States, Italy and Spain provided acute and convalescent COVID-19 samples. The cDNA or gDNA used as material had been derived from T cells, B-cell-depleted T cells, or PBMCs.

Per the original methods: Nucleated cell counts were estimated from reference gene primer amplification. TCRdb's copy holds only in-frame clones and misses some; the assay was immunoSEQ multiplex PCR. V and J calls and clone size are copied from that table; D and trimming were computed from the DNA. This sample has about 150,000 clones, with around nine tenths found just once. The J gene is TRBJ1-1, the V gene TRBV5-4, with a possible D match to TRBD1 (5 bases). The sample consisted of peripheral blood. The receptor was isolated from a woman between 70 and 85 years old with acute or convalescent COVID-19. The CDR3 region is CASSFWTTNTEAFF. The DNA of the CDR3 is TGTGCCAGCAGCTTTTGGACAACGAACACTGAAGCTTTCTTT.